The sample holds one count of the clone carrying this T cell receptor beta chain. This sample is part of a study of T cell responses to AZD1222 COVID-19 vaccine. Produced via immunoSEQ multiplex PCR; TCRdb's table is partial and in-frame only. The table shows more than 120,000 clones, with around 91% occurring only once. The ends lost 5 bases at V and 1 base at J; junction bases unmatched: 4. This CDR3 is 15 amino acids long. The germline V gene encodes CDR1 MNHNY and CDR2 SVGAGI (reference sequence). This sequence joins TRBV6-6 and TRBJ1-2; TRBD1 agrees at 10 bases. The sequencing used peripheral blood, collected 28 days after the second AZD1222 dose. The receptor was derived from an adult who received the AZD1222 COVID-19 vaccine. CDR3: CASSDRDRGNYGYTF. CDR3 DNA sequence: TGTGCCAGCAGTGACAGGGACAGGGGTAACTATGGCTACACCTTC.